The 12 T cell receptor beta chains listed next were all sequenced from one sample in a study of blood T cell repertoires in COVID-19. Some clones are missing from TCRdb's copy, which holds only in-frame ones; the method was immunoSEQ multiplex PCR. The sample consists of over 65,000 clones, 75% to 90% of them appearing once. The sequenced sample consisted of peripheral blood. These receptors all come from a young man with acute or convalescent COVID-19.

This chain uses TRBV5-1 with TRBJ2-7, with D maybe TRBD2 (6 bases). Germline loops: CDR1 SGHRS, CDR2 YFSETQ. V lost 4 bases, J lost 4 bases, and 9 bases lay in between. There are 12 residues in the CDR3. In DNA, the CDR3 is TGCGCCAGCAGCCCTCGGGGGTACGAGCAGTACTTC. It is translated as CASSPRGYEQYF.

The chain employs TRBV2 and TRBJ2-1; D not resolved. In germline, CDR1 is SNHLY, CDR2 FYNNEI. V dropped 6 bases and J dropped 10 bases, with 4 bases sitting between them. The CDR3 covers 9 residues. The CDR3 loop reads CASRAEQFF. The CDR3 nucleotides read TGTGCCAGCAGGGCCGAGCAGTTCTTC.

This chain links TRBV3-1 (or the pseudogene TRBV3-2) with TRBJ2-1; the match to TRBD2 covers 8 bases. After removal of 4 bases from V and 6 bases from J, the junction contained 8 bases not matched to a gene. The CDR3 loop spans 15 amino acids. The germline V gene has CDR1 LGHDT and CDR2 YNNKEL (reference sequence). This CDR3 reads CASSPPGGLGNEQFF. The CDR3 DNA is TGTGCCAGCAGCCCCCCGGGGGGGCTGGGCAATGAGCAGTTCTTC.

The chain joins TRBV5-5 to TRBJ2-3; no clear D. Trimming removed 0 bases at V and 2 bases at J, with 10 bases between. CDR1 is SGHKS, CDR2 YYEKEE, per germline (reference sequence). The CDR3 spans 15 residues. This CDR3 is CASSLGPVPTDTQYF. As DNA, the CDR3 is TGTGCCAGCAGCTTGGGCCCAGTACCCACAGATACGCAGTATTTT.

Here the CDR3 reads CASSLAGVSEAFF. CDR3 coding DNA: TGTGCCAGCAGCTTGGCCGGGGTAAGTGAAGCTTTCTTT. This chain connects TRBV5-6 to TRBJ1-1; unclear D gene. Per the germline V gene, CDR1 is SGHDT and CDR2 is YYEEEE. The CDR3 runs 13 residues. The V end lost 0 bases, the J end lost 7 bases, and 10 bases lay between the germline ends.

The V gene is TRBV20-1, the J gene TRBJ1-5; tentative D call: TRBD1 (5 bases). From germline, CDR1 is DFQATT and CDR2 SNEGSKA (reference sequence). V was trimmed by 3 bases and J by 9 bases, leaving 18 bases between them. There are 14 residues in the CDR3. DNA of the CDR3: TGCAGTGCTAGTCCCCCCAGGGAAGTGGGGCCCCAGCATTTT. This gives the protein CSASPPREVGPQHF.

The chain employs TRBV10-3 and TRBJ1-4, with 7 nucleotides matching TRBD1. Unmatched junction bases numbered 7, after V lost 3 bases and J lost 3 bases. Germline V gene data show CDR1 as ENHRY and CDR2 as SYGVKD. CDR3 length equals 16 residues. The CDR3 region has the DNA TGTGCCATCAGTGAAGACTTGACAGGGCCTAATGAAAAACTGTTTTTT. Protein sequence: CAISEDLTGPNEKLFF.

The sample holds one count of this clone. The chain is built from TRBV28 and TRBJ2-7, with 7 nucleotides matching TRBD2. Germline CDR1 reads MDHEN; CDR2 reads SYDVKM. The CDR3 runs 15 residues. The trim removed 4 bases at V and 0 bases at J, leaving 6 bases unmatched. The CDR3 coding sequence is TGTGCCAGCAGTTCTCGGGGGGACCCCTCCTACGAGCAGTACTTC. It is translated as CASSSRGDPSYEQYF.

The chain combines TRBV28 with TRBJ2-1; TRBD1 might be the D (6 bases). The CDR3 sequence is 14 residues long. The V gene lost 2 bases and the J gene lost 8 bases, with 13 bases spanning the gap. CDR1 and CDR2 from the germline V gene are MDHEN and SYDVKM. The CDR3 sequence: CASSLRQGKYEQFF. The CDR3 DNA follows: TGTGCCAGCAGTTTAAGGCAGGGGAAGTATGAGCAGTTCTTC.

J is TRBJ1-2 and V is TRBV19; a possible D gene is TRBD1 (5 bases). The CDR3 is 13 amino acids. CDR1 and CDR2 (germline): LNHDA, SQIVND (reference sequence). V was clipped by 5 bases and J by 7 bases, with 14 bases between them. The DNA for the CDR3 is TGTGCCAGTAGTCCCCCCGGGGGGGGTGGCTACACCTTC. Translation gives CASSPPGGGGYTF.

This chain connects TRBV12-3 or TRBV12-4 to TRBJ1-2, with a weak D call TRBD1 (5 bases). This CDR3 is 13 amino acids long. V was cut by 11 bases and J by 8 bases, with 21 bases left in between. DNA for the CDR3: TGTGCCGTAAGGAGTAGGGGCTCATGGGGCTACACCTTC. As protein: CAVRSRGSWGYTF.

The J gene is TRBJ2-7, the V gene TRBV4-2, with D maybe TRBD2 (6 bases). V lost 4 bases, J lost 6 bases, and 16 bases lay in between. The CDR3 contains 14 residues. Germline CDR1 and CDR2: LGHNA and YNFKEQ. The CDR3 region has the DNA TGTGCCAGCAGCCGCTTAGGAGGGTCAGGCGAGCAGTACTTC. Translated: CASSRLGGSGEQYF.